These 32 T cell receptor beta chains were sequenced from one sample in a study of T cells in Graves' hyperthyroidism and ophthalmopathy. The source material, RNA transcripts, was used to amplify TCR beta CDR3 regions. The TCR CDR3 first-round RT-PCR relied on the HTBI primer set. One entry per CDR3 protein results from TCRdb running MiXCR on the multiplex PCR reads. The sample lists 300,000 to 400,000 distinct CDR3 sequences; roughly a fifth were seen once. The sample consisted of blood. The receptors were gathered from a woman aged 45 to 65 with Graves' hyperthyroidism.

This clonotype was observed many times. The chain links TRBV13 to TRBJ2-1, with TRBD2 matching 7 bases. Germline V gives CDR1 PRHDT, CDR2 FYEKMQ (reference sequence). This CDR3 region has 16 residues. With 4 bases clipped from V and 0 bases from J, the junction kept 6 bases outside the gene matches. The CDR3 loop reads CASSSSAGFSYNEQFF. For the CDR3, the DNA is TGTGCCAGCAGCTCCTCAGCGGGGTTCTCCTACAATGAGCAGTTCTTC.

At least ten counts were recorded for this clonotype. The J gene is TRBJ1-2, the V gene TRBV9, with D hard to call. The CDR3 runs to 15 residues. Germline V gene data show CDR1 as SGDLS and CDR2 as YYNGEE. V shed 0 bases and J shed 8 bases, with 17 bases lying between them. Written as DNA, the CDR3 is TGTGCCAGCAGCGTAGACGGCAGGACTATGGGGGGCTACACCTTC. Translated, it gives CASSVDGRTMGGYTF.

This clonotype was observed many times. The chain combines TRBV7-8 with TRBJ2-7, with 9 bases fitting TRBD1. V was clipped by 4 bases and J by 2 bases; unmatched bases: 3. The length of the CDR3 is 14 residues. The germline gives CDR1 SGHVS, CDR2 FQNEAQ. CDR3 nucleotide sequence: TGTGCCAGCAGCTCCCGGGACAGGGCCTACGAGCAGTACTTC. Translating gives CASSSRDRAYEQYF.

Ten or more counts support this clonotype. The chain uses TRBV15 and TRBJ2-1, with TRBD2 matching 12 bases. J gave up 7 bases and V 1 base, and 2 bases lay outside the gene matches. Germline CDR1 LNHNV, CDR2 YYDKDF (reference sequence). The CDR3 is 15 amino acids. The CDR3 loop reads CATSRVTSGSNEQFF. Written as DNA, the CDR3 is TGTGCCACCAGCAGAGTGACTAGCGGGAGTAATGAGCAGTTCTTC.

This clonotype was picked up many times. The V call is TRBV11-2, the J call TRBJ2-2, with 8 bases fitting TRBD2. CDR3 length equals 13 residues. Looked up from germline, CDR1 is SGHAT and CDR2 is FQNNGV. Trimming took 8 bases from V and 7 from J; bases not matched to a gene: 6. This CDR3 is CASSGRDGGELFF. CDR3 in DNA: TGTGCCAGCTCCGGGAGGGATGGCGGGGAGCTGTTTTTT.

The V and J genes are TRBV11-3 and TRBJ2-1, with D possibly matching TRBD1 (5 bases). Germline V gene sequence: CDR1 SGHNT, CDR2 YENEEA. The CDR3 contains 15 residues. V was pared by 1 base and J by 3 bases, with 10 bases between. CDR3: CASSLGQRNYNEQFF. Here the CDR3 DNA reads TGTGCCAGCAGCTTAGGACAGAGAAACTACAATGAGCAGTTCTTC.

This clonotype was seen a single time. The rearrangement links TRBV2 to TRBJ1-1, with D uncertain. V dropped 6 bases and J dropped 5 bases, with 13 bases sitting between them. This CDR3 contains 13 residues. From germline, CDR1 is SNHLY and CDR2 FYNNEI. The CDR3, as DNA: TGTGCCAGCAGCCCCCGTTGGGAGACTGAAGCTTTCTTT. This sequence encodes CASSPRWETEAFF.

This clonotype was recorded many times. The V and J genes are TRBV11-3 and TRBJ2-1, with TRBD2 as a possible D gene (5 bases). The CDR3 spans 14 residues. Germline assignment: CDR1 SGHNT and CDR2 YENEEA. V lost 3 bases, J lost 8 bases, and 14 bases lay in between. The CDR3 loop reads CASSLGSGWYEQFF. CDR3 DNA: TGTGCCAGCAGCTTGGGTTCGGGGTGGTATGAGCAGTTCTTC.

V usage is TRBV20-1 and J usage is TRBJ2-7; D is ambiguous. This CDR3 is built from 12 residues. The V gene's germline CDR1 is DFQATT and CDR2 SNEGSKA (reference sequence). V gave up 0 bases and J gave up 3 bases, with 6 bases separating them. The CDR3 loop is CSARDFGYEQYF. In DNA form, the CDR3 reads TGCAGTGCTAGAGATTTCGGCTACGAGCAGTACTTC.

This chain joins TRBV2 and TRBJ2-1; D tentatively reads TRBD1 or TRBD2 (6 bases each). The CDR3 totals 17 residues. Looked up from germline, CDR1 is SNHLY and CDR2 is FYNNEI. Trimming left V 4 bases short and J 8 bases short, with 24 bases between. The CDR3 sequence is CASSGGDKTRSLHEQFF. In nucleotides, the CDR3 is TGTGCCAGCAGTGGCGGGGACAAAACTAGATCCCTCCATGAGCAGTTCTTC.

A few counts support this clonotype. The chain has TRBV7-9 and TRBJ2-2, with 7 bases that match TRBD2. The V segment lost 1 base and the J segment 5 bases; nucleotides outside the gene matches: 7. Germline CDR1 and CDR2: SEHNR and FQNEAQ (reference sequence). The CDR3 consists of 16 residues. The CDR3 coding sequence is TGTGCCAGCAGCTTAGTAGCGGGCCTTGGGACCGGGGAGCTGTTTTTT. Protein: CASSLVAGLGTGELFF.

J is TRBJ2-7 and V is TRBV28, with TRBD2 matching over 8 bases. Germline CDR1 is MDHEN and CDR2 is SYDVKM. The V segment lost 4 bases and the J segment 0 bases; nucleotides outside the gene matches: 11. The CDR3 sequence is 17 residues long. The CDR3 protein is CASSYWTSRAYSYEQYF. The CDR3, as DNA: TGTGCCAGCAGTTACTGGACTAGCAGGGCTTACTCCTACGAGCAGTACTTC.

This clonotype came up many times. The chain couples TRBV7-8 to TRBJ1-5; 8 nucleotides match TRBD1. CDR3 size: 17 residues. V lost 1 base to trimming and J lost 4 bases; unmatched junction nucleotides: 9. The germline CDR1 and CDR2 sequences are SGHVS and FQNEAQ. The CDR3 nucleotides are TGTGCCAGCAGCTTAGTTGGTGACAGGGGCTTTAATCAGCCCCAGCATTTT. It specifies CASSLVGDRGFNQPQHF. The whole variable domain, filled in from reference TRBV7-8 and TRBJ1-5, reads GAGVSQSPRYKVAKRGQDVALRCDPISGHVSLFWYQQALGQGPEFLTYFQNEAQLDKSGLPSDRFFAERPEGSVSTLKIQRTQQEDSAVYLCASSLVGDRGFNQPQHFGDGTRLSIL.

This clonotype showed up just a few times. The chain's CDR3 is CSVEPGRTEAFF. CDR3 sequence (DNA): TGCAGCGTTGAGCCCGGGAGGACTGAAGCTTTCTTT. The chain recombines TRBV29-1 with TRBJ1-1; no definite D call. Trimming took off 3 bases at V and 5 bases at J, with 10 bases between the two ends. In germline, CDR1 is SQVTM, CDR2 ANQGSEA. This CDR3 has 12 residues.

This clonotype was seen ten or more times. CDR3 in amino acids: CASSLQGLGNTEAFF. CDR3 nucleotides: TGTGCCAGCAGCTTGCAGGGACTGGGGAACACTGAAGCTTTCTTT. The rearrangement links TRBV11-2 to TRBJ1-1; the D gene is possibly TRBD1 (5 bases). V lost 3 bases, J lost 1 base, and 12 bases lay in between. This CDR3 comprises 15 residues. Germline V lookup: CDR1 SGHAT, CDR2 FQNNGV. Combining the CDR3 with reference TRBV11-2 and TRBJ1-1 gives the whole variable domain EAGVAQSPRYKIIEKRQSVAFWCNPISGHATLYWYQQILGQGPKLLIQFQNNGVVDDSQLPKDRFSAERLKGVDSTLKIQPAKLEDSAVYLCASSLQGLGNTEAFFGQGTRLTVV.

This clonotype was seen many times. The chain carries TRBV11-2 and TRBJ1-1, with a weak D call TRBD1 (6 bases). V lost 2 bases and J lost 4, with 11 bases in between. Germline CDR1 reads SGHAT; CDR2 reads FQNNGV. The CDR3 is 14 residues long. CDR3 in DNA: TGTGCCAGCAGCTTACCGGGGGGCGGCACTGAAGCTTTCTTT. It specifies CASSLPGGGTEAFF.

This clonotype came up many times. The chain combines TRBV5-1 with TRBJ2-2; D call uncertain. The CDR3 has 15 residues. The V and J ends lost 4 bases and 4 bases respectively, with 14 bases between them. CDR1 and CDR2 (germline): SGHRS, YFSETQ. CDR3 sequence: CASSAVLRTTGELFF. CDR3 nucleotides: TGCGCCAGCAGCGCCGTTCTGAGAACCACCGGGGAGCTGTTTTTT.

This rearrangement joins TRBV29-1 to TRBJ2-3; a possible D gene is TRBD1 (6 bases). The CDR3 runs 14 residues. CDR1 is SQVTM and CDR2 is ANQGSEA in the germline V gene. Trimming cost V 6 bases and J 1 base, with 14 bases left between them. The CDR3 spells CSVEQGPRTDTQYF. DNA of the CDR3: TGCAGCGTGGAACAGGGTCCCCGCACAGATACGCAGTATTTT.

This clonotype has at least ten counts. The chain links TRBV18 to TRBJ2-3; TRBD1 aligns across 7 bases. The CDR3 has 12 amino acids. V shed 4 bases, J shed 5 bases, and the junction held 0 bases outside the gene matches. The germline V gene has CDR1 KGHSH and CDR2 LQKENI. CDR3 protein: CASSRQGDTQYF. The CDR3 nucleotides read TGTGCCAGCTCACGACAGGGAGATACGCAGTATTTT.

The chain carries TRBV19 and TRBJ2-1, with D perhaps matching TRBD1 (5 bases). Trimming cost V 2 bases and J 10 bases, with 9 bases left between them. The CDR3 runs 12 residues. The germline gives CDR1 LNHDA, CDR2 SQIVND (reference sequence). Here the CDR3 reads CASSIRGKEQFF. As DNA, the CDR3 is TGTGCCAGTAGTATAAGGGGTAAAGAGCAGTTCTTC.

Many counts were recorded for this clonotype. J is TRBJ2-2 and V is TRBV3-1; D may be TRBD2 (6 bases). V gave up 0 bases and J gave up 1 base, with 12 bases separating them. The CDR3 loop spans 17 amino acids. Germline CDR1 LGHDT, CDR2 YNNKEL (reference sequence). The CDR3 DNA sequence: TGTGCCAGCAGCCAAGAAGTGGGGACTTGGAACACCGGGGAGCTGTTTTTT. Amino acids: CASSQEVGTWNTGELFF. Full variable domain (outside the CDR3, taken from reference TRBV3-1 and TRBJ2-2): DTAVSQTPKYLVTQMGNDKSIKCEQNLGHDTMYWYKQDSKKFLKIMFSYNNKELIINETVPNRFSPKSPDKAHLNLHINSLELGDSAVYFCASSQEVGTWNTGELFFGEGSRLTVL.

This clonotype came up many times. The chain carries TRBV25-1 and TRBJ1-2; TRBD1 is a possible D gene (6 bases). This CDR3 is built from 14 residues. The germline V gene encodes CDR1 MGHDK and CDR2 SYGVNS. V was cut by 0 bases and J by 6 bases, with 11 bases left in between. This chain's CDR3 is CASSEYPGAHGYTF. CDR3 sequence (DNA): TGTGCCAGCAGTGAATATCCAGGGGCCCATGGCTACACCTTC.

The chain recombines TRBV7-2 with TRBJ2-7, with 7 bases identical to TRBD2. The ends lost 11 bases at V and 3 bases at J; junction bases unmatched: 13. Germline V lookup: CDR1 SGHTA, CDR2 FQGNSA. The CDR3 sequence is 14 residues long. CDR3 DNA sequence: TGTGCCTGCAAATCTAGGGACTATCTCTACGAGCAGTACTTC. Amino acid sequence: CACKSRDYLYEQYF.

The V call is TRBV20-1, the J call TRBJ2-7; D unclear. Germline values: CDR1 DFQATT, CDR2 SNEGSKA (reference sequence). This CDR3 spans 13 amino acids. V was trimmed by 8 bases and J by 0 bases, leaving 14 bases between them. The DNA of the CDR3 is TGCAGTCGCCACGAGGTTAGCTCCTACGAGCAGTACTTC. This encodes CSRHEVSSYEQYF.

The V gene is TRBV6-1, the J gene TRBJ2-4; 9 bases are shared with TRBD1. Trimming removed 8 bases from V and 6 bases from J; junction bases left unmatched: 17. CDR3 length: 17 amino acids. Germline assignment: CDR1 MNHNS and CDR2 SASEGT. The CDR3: CASEDITWTGVGNIQYF. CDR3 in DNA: TGTGCCAGCGAAGATATAACCTGGACAGGGGTCGGAAACATTCAGTACTTC.

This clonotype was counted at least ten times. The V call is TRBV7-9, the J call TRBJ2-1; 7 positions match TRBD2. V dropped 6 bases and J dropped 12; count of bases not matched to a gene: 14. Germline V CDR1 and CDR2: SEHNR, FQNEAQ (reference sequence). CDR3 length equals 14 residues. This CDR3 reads CASSRENPSGSQFF. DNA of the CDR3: TGTGCCAGCAGTAGAGAGAATCCTAGCGGATCGCAGTTCTTC.

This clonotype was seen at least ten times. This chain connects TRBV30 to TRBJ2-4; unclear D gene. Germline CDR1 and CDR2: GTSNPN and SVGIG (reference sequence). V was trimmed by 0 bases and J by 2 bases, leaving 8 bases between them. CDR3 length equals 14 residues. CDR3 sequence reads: CAWSVQGTKNIQYF. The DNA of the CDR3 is TGTGCCTGGAGTGTACAAGGGACCAAAAACATTCAGTACTTC.

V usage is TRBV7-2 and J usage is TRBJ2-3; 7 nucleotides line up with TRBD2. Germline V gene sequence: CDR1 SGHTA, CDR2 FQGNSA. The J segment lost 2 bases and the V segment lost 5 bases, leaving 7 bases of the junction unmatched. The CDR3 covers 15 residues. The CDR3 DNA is TGTGCCAGCAGCCGGGACTACCAGAACACAGATACGCAGTATTTT. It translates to CASSRDYQNTDTQYF.

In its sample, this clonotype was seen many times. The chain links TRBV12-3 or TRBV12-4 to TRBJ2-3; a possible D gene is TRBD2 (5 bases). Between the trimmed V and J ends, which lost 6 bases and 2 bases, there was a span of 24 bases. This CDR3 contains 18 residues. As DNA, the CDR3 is TGTGCCAGCAGGGGTCCTTCCGGAGGCCGATCCCTCACAGATACGCAGTATTTT. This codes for CASRGPSGGRSLTDTQYF.

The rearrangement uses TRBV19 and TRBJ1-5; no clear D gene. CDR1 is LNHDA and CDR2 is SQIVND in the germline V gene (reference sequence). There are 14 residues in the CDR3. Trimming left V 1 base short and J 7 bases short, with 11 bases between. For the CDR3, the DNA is TGTGCCAGTAGTATAGGAGCGGTGAGGCAGCCCCAGCATTTT. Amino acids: CASSIGAVRQPQHF.

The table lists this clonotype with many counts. CDR3 coding DNA: TGCAGTGCTAGAGATCTTAGCGGGAGGGACTACGAGCAGTACTTC. Encoded protein: CSARDLSGRDYEQYF. This rearrangement joins TRBV20-1 to TRBJ2-7; TRBD2 matches at 11 bases. Germline V gene data show CDR1 as DFQATT and CDR2 as SNEGSKA (reference sequence). V lost 0 bases, J lost 3 bases, and 4 bases stayed unmatched. The CDR3 sequence is 15 residues long.

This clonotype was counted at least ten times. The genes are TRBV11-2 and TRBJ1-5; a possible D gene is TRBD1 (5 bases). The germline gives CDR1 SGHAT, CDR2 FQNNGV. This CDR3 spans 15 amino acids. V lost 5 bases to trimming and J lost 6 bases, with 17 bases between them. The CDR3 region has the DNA TGTGCCAGCAGCCGAGGCGGCAGGGAGACTCAGCCCCAGCATTTT. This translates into CASSRGGRETQPQHF.